This TCR beta chain was sequenced for a study of T cell responses to AZD1222 COVID-19 vaccine. The germline V gene has CDR1 SEHNR and CDR2 FQNEAQ (reference sequence). This CDR3 has 16 amino acids. The V and J ends lost 1 base and 4 bases respectively, with 11 bases between them. Profiling relied on immunoSEQ multiplex PCR, and the TCRdb table lists in-frame clones only, not all of them. The sample has tens of thousands of clones, 80% to 90% seen once; the top ten hold about 14%. The receptor was isolated from an adult in good health. The V and J genes are TRBV7-9 and TRBJ2-6; D is unclear. Material: peripheral blood, obtained on day 0 of AZD1222 vaccination. The CDR3, as DNA: TGTGCCAGCAGCTTAGGTCAGTTCTCCGGGGCCAACGTCCTGACTTTC. As protein: CASSLGQFSGANVLTF.